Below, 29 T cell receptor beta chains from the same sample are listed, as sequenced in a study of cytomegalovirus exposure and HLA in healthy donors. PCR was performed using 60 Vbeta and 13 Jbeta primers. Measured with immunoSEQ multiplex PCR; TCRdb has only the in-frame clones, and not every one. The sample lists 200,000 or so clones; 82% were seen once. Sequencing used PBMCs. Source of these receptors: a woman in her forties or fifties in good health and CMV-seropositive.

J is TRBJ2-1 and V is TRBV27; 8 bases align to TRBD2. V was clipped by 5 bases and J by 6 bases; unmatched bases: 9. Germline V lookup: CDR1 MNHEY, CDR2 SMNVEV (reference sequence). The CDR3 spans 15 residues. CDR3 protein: CASSPIGGAGNEQFF. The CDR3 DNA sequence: TGTGCCAGCAGTCCCATCGGGGGGGCGGGCAATGAGCAGTTCTTC.

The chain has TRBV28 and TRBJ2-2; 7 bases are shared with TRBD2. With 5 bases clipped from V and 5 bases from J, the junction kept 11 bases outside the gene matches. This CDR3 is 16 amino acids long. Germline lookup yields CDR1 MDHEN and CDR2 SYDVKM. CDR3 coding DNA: TGTGCCAGCAGTCCGTCGACTAGCCCAAGAACCGGGGAGCTGTTTTTT. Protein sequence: CASSPSTSPRTGELFF.

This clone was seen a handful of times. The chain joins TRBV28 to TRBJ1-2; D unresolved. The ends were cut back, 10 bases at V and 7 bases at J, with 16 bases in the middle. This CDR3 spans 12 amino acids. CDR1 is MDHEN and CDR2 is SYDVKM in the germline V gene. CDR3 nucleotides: TGTGCCACAGATCGGAGGGAAGGTGGCTACACCTTC. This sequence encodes CATDRREGGYTF.

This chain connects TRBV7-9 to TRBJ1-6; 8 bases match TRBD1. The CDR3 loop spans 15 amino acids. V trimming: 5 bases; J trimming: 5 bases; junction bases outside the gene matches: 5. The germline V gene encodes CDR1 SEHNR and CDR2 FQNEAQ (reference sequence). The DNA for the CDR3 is TGTGCCAGCAGCACCTGGACAGGGAATAATTCACCCCTCCACTTT. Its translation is CASSTWTGNNSPLHF.

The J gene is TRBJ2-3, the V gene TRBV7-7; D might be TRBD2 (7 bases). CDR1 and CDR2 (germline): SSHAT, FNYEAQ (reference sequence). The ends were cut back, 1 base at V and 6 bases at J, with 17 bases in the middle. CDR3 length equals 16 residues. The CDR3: CASSLGLGGASDTQYF. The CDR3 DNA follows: TGTGCCAGCAGCTTAGGGTTGGGGGGGGCCTCGGATACGCAGTATTTT.

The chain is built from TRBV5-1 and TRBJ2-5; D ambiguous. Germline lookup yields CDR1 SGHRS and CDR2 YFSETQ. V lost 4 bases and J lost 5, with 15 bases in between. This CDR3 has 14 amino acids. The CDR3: CASSPDWSPETQYF. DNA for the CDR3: TGCGCCAGCAGCCCGGATTGGAGTCCGGAGACCCAGTACTTC.

This CDR3 is CASSTDRGTYEQYF. The CDR3 nucleotides are TGTGCCAGTAGTACAGACAGGGGAACCTACGAGCAGTACTTC. The chain employs TRBV19 and TRBJ2-7, with 8 nucleotides matching TRBD1. Per the germline V gene, CDR1 is LNHDA and CDR2 is SQIVND (reference sequence). Trimming removed 4 bases from V and 2 bases from J; junction bases left unmatched: 4. This CDR3 comprises 14 residues.

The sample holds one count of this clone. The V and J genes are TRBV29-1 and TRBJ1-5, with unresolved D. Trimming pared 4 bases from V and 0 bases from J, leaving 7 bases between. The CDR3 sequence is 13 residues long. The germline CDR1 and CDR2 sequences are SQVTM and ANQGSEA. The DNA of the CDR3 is TGCAGCGTTGTGACGGGTAGCAATCAGCCCCAGCATTTT. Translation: CSVVTGSNQPQHF.

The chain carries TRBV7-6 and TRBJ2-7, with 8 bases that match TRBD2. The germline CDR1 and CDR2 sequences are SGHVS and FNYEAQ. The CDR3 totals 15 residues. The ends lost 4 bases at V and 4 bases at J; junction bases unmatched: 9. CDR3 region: CASSSAGAGAYEQYF. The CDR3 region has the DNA TGTGCCAGCAGCTCCGCAGGAGCGGGAGCGTACGAGCAGTACTTC.

The CDR3 loop reads CASSFPLQGHQQDIQYF. The CDR3 DNA follows: TGTGCCAGCAGTTTCCCCCTACAGGGACACCAGCAGGACATTCAGTACTTC. This chain joins TRBV28 and TRBJ2-4; tentative D call: TRBD1 (6 bases). There are 17 residues in the CDR3. V was trimmed by 3 bases and J by 8 bases, leaving 23 bases between them. In germline, CDR1 is MDHEN, CDR2 SYDVKM.

CDR3 region: CAIGPGQGGTDTQYF. In nucleotides, the CDR3 is TGTGCCATCGGCCCGGGACAGGGTGGGACAGATACGCAGTATTTT. The chain joins TRBV10-3 to TRBJ2-3; 9 nucleotides match TRBD1. V lost 8 bases and J lost 3; bases outside the gene matches: 9. Germline lookup yields CDR1 ENHRY and CDR2 SYGVKD. The CDR3 is 15 residues long.

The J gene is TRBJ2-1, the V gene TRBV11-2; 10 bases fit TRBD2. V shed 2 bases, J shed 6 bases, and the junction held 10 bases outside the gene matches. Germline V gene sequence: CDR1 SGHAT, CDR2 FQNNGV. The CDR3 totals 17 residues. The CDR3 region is CASSLRRGTSGTNEQFF. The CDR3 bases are TGTGCCAGCAGCTTAAGACGCGGCACTAGCGGGACCAATGAGCAGTTCTTC.

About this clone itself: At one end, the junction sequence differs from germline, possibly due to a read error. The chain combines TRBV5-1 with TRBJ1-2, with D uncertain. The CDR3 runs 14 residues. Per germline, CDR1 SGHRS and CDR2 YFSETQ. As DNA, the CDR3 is TGCGCCAGCAGCGAGGGAGTACTAAACTATGACTACACCTTC. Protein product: CASSEGVLNYDYTF.

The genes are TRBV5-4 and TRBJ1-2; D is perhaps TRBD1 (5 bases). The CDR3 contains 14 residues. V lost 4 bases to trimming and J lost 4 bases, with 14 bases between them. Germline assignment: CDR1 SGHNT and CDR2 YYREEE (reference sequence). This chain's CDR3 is CASSRGGLGYGYTF. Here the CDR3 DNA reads TGTGCCAGCAGCCGGGGGGGATTAGGCTATGGCTACACCTTC. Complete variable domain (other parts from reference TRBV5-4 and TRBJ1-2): ETGVTQSPTHLIKTRGQQVTLRCSSQSGHNTVSWYQQALGQGPQFIFQYYREEENGRGNFPPRFSGLQFPNYSSELNVNALELDDSALYLCASSRGGLGYGYTFGSGTRLTVV.

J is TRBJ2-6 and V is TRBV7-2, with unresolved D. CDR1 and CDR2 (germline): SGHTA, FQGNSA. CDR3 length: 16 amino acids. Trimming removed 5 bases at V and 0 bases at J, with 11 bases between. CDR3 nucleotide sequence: TGTGCCAGCAGCCCGACATATAGCTCTGGGGCCAACGTCCTGACTTTC. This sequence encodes CASSPTYSSGANVLTF.

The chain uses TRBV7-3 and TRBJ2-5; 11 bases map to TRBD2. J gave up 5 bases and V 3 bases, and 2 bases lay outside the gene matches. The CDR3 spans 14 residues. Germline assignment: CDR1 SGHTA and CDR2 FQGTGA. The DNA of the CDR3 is TGTGCCAGCAGCTTTACTAGCGGGAGTGAGACCCAGTACTTC. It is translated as CASSFTSGSETQYF. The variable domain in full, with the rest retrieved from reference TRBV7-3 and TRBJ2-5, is GAGVSQTPSNKVTEKGKYVELRCDPISGHTALYWYRQSLGQGPEFLIYFQGTGAADDSGLPNDRFFAVRPEGSVSTLKIQRTERGDSAVYLCASSFTSGSETQYFGPGTRLLVL.

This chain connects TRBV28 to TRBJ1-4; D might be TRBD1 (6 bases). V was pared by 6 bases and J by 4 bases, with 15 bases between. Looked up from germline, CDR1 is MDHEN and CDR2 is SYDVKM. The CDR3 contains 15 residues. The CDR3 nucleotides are TGTGCCAGCAGCTTCCCCCAGGGGAATAATGAAAAACTGTTTTTT. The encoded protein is CASSFPQGNNEKLFF.

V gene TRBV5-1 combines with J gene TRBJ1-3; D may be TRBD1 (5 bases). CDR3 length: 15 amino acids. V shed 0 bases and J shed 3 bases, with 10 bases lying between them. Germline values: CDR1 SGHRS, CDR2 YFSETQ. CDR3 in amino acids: CASSLGDRYGNTIYF. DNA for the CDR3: TGCGCCAGCAGCTTGGGAGACAGATATGGAAACACCATATATTTT.

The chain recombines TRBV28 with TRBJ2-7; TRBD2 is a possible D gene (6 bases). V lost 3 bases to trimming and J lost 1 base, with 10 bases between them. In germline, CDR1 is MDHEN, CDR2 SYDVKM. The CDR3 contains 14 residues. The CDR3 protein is CASSFGLASYEQYF. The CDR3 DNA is TGTGCCAGCAGTTTTGGGCTAGCGTCCTACGAGCAGTACTTC. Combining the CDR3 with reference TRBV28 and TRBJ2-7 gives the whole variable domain DVKVTQSSRYLVKRTGEKVFLECVQDMDHENMFWYRQDPGLGLRLIYFSYDVKMKEKGDIPEGYSVSREKKERFSLILESASTNQTSMYLCASSFGLASYEQYFGPGTRLTVT.

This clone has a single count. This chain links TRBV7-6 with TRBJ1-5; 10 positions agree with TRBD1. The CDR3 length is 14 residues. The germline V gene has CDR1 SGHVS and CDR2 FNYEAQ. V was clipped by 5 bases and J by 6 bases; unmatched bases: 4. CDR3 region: CASSDRGPSQPQHF. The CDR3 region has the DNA TGTGCCAGCAGCGACAGGGGGCCTAGTCAGCCCCAGCATTTT.

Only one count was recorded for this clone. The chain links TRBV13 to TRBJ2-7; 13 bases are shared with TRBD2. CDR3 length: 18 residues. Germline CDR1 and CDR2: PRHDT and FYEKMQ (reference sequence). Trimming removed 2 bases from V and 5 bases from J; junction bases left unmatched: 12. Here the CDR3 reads CASSLRGLAGSGSHEQYF. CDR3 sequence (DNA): TGTGCCAGCAGCTTAAGGGGACTAGCGGGAAGCGGGAGTCACGAGCAGTACTTC.

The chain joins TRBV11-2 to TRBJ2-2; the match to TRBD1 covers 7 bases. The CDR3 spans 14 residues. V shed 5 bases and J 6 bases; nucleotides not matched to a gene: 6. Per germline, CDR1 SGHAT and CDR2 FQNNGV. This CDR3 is CASSPQGLAGELFF. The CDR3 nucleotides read TGTGCCAGCAGCCCACAGGGGCTCGCCGGGGAGCTGTTTTTT.

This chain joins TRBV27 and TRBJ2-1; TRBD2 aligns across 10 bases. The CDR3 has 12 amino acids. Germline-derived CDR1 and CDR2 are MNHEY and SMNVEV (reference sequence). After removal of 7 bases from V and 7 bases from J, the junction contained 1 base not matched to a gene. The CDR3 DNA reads TGTGCCAGCAAGACTAGCGGGAATGAGCAGTTCTTC. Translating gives CASKTSGNEQFF.

Here the CDR3 reads CAISPRQNEKLFF. The CDR3 DNA follows: TGTGCCATCAGCCCTAGACAGAATGAAAAACTGTTTTTT. The rearrangement uses TRBV10-3 and TRBJ1-4, with TRBD1 as a possible D gene (5 bases). The CDR3 has 13 residues. V shed 6 bases and J shed 5 bases, with 10 bases lying between them. CDR1 is ENHRY, CDR2 SYGVKD, per germline.

The CDR3 nucleotides are TGCGCCAGCAGCTTGGAACCCAGGGACCAGCATTTT. Translating it yields CASSLEPRDQHF. The chain links TRBV5-1 to TRBJ1-5, with D perhaps matching TRBD1 (5 bases). This CDR3 is 12 amino acids long. The germline V gene encodes CDR1 SGHRS and CDR2 YFSETQ. Trimming removed 0 bases at V and 12 bases at J, with 10 bases between. The full variable domain, with the rest looked up from reference TRBV5-1 and TRBJ1-5, is KAGVTQTPRYLIKTRGQQVTLSCSPISGHRSVSWYQQTPGQGLQFLFEYFSETQRNKGNFPGRFSGRQFSNSRSEMNVSTLELGDSALYLCASSLEPRDQHFGDGTRLSIL.

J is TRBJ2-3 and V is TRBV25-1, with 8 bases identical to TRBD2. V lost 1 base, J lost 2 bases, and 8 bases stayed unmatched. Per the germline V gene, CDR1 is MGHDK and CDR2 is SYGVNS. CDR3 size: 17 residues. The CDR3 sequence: CASSEFRSGGSTDTQYF. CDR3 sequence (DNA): TGTGCCAGCAGTGAATTCAGAAGCGGGGGATCCACAGATACGCAGTATTTT.

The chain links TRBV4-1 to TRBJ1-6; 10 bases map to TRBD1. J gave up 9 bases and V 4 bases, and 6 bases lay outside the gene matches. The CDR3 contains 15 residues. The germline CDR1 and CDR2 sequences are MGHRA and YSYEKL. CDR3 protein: CASSLPGQGRSPLHF. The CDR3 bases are TGCGCCAGCAGCCTACCGGGACAGGGGCGTTCACCCCTCCACTTT.

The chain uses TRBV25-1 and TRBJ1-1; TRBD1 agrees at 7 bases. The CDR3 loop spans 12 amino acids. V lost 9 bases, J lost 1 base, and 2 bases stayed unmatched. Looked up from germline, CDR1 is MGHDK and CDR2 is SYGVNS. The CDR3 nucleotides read TGTGCCAGTCGACAGGGGAACACTGAAGCTTTCTTT. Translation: CASRQGNTEAFF.

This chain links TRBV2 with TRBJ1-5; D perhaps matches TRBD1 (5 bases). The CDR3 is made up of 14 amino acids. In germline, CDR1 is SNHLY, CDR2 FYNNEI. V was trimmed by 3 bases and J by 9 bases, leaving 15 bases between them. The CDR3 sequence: CASSEGLGERPQHF. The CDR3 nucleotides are TGTGCCAGCAGTGAGGGTTTAGGGGAACGGCCCCAGCATTTT.